This TCR beta chain originates from a study of shared clonotypes between healthy human individuals. Across the study: The study used three CD4 naive, three CD4 memory, two CD8 naive and one CD8 memory plate per donor.

Libraries were prepared by immunoSEQ multiplex PCR; TCRdb keeps only in-frame clonotypes and omits some of them. The data show about 1.5 million clones, 95% to 99% seen once. The germline gives CDR1 SEHNR, CDR2 FQNEAQ (reference sequence). Losses at the gene ends were 1 base for V and 2 bases for J; bases not matched to a gene: 9. This CDR3 has 17 amino acids. The sample taken for sequencing was naive CD4+ T cells sorted from blood. The subset here: CD45RA+ positively selected. The chain combines TRBV7-9 with TRBJ2-5, with 8 bases identical to TRBD2. This TCR came from a man aged 30-40 years in good health. The CDR3 reads CASSLGMSGRDQETQYF. In DNA form, the CDR3 reads TGTGCCAGCAGCTTAGGGATGAGCGGGAGAGATCAAGAGACCCAGTACTTC.